The sequence of this T cell receptor beta chain was determined in a study of T cell repertoires in cytomegalovirus infection. As for the study in general: It was the public TCR beta signatures that indicated both CMV infection and matching HLA type.

MiXCR, applied by TCRdb to the reads, yields one record per CDR3 protein. The data hold 150,000 to 200,000 distinct CDR3 sequences, with roughly 28% observed a single time. The material sequenced was PBMCs. This sequence was found in a human donor in good health (CMV status not recorded). Some clones in this sample may be carry-over from other donors' samples.

The CDR3 sequence: CASRGTGGITGELFF. CDR3 coding DNA: TGTGCCAGCAGGGGGACAGGGGGGATCACCGGGGAGCTGTTTTTT. J is TRBJ2-2 and V is TRBV6-5; TRBD1 matches at 11 bases. V shed 6 bases and J 4 bases; nucleotides not matched to a gene: 4. This CDR3 region has 15 residues. The V gene's germline CDR1 is MNHEY and CDR2 SVGAGI.